At least ten counts were recorded for the clone carrying this T cell receptor beta chain. Its antigen is unidentified. The sample is drawn from a study of blood T cells in healthy people across ages. Findings and caveats of the study: Higher diversity and more naive CD4+ cells were features of long-lived donors, compared to aged donors. With age, beta diversity per million T cells declined roughly linearly, significantly by approximately 41.

From germline, CDR1 is SGHRS and CDR2 YFSETQ. The CDR3 consists of 13 residues. The germline V and J ends were trimmed by 1 base and 5 bases, with 9 bases remaining between them. A second about 7 to 11 cycle PCR used barcoded and J-beta primers. TCRdb processed the 5' RACE reads anew with MiXCR; each CDR3 protein has one entry. Among about 1.5 million distinct CDR3 sequences listed, approximately 39% were seen once. This sequence was found in a woman between 18 and 29 years old in good health. The V call is TRBV5-1, the J call TRBJ2-5; D gene unclear. The material sequenced was blood. DNA of the CDR3: TGCGCCAGCAGCTTGACATTGGGGGAGACCCAGTACTTC. Its protein product is CASSLTLGETQYF. Full variable domain (missing parts from reference TRBV5-1 and TRBJ2-5): KAGVTQTPRYLIKTRGQQVTLSCSPISGHRSVSWYQQTPGQGLQFLFEYFSETQRNKGNFPGRFSGRQFSNSRSEMNVSTLELGDSALYLCASSLTLGETQYFGPGTRLLVL.